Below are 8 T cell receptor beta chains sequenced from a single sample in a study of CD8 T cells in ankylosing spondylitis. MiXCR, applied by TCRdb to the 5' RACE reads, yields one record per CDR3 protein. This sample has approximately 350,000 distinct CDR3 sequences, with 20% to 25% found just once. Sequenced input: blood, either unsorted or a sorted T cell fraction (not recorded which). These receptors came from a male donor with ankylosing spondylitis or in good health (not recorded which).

For the CDR3, the DNA is TGTGCCAGCAGTCCTGGACCGCTAACCTCCTACGAGCAGTACTTC. This gives the protein CASSPGPLTSYEQYF. The rearrangement joins TRBV27 to TRBJ2-7; D ambiguous. V was clipped by 5 bases and J by 0 bases, with 14 bases between them. The CDR3 spans 15 residues. From germline, CDR1 is MNHEY and CDR2 SMNVEV (reference sequence).

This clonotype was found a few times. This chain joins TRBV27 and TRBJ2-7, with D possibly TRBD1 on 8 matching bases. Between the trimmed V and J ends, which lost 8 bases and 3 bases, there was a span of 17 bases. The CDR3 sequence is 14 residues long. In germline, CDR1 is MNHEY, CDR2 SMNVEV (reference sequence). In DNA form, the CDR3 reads TGTGCCAGCCGAAGGGGAGGGACAGGCTACGAGCAGTACTTC. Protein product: CASRRGGTGYEQYF.

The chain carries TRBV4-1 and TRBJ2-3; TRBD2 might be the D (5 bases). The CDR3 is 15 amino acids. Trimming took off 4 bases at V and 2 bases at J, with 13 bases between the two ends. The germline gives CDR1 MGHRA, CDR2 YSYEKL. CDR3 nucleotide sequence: TGCGCCAGCAGCCCTATAGCGCGCGACACAGATACGCAGTATTTT. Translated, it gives CASSPIARDTDTQYF.

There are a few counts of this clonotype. CDR3 nucleotides: TGTGCCAGCAGGCTAGCGGGGTACACCGGGGAGCTGTTTTTT. Protein sequence: CASRLAGYTGELFF. The chain is built from TRBV6-1 and TRBJ2-2; 9 nucleotides align to TRBD2. The CDR3 spans 14 residues. V was clipped by 6 bases and J by 3 bases; unmatched bases: 2. The germline CDR1 and CDR2 sequences are MNHNS and SASEGT.

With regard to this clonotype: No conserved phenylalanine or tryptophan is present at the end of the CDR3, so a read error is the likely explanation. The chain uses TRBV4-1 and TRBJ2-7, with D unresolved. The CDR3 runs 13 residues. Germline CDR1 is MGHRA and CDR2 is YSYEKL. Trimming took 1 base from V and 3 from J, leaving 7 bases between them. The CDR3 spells CASSQVKGYEQYL. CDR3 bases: TGCGCCAGCAGCCAAGTGAAAGGCTACGAGCAGTACTTG.

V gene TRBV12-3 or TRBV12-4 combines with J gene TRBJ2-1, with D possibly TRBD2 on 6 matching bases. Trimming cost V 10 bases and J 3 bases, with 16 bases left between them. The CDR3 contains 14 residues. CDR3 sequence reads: CATTWRADYNEQFF. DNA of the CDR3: TGTGCCACCACCTGGAGGGCGGACTACAATGAGCAGTTCTTC.

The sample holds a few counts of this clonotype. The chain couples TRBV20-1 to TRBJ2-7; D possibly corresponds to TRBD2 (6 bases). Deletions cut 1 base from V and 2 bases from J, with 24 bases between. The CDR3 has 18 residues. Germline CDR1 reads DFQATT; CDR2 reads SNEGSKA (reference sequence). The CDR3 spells CSARGPGSGLRGTYEQYF. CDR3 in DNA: TGCAGTGCTAGAGGCCCGGGGTCCGGGCTTCGCGGGACCTACGAGCAGTACTTC.

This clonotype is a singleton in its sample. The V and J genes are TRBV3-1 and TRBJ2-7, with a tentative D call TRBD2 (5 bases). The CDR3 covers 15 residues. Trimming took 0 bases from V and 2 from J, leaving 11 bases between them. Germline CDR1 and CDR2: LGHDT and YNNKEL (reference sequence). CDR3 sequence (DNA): TGTGCCAGCAGCCAAGAATTAGCGATTCCCTACGAGCAGTACTTC. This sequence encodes CASSQELAIPYEQYF.